Presented here are 29 T cell receptor beta chains from one specimen sequenced in a study of blood T cell repertoires in COVID-19. Only in-frame clones appear in the TCRdb table, and some are missing; sequencing was by immunoSEQ multiplex PCR. The table shows some 80,000 clones, with roughly 80% occurring only once. Sample: peripheral blood. These receptors were collected from a woman aged 65 to 85 with acute or convalescent COVID-19.

The chain joins TRBV5-4 to TRBJ2-2; 8 bases align to TRBD1. The V gene end was trimmed by 2 bases and the J gene end by 0 bases; junction bases not matched to a gene: 0. The CDR3 is 15 residues long. Germline assignment: CDR1 SGHNT and CDR2 YYREEE (reference sequence). In DNA, the CDR3 is TGTGCCAGCAGCTTACAGGGGGCGAACACCGGGGAGCTGTTTTTT. Residues: CASSLQGANTGELFF.

The chain has TRBV2 and TRBJ2-5, with 8 nucleotides matching TRBD1. J lost 4 bases, V lost 6 bases, and 10 bases had no gene match. Germline CDR1 reads SNHLY; CDR2 reads FYNNEI. This CDR3 region has 15 residues. The CDR3 coding sequence is TGTGCCAGCAGACGACAGGGGATGCGGGCAGAGACCCAGTACTTC. It codes for CASRRQGMRAETQYF.

The J gene is TRBJ2-1, the V gene TRBV30; 7 bases line up with TRBD2. Looked up from germline, CDR1 is GTSNPN and CDR2 is SVGIG (reference sequence). The CDR3 runs to 16 residues. V trimming: 5 bases; J trimming: 5 bases; junction bases outside the gene matches: 15. The CDR3 sequence is CAWGSRAGVKHNEQFF. CDR3 in DNA: TGTGCCTGGGGCAGCCGGGCGGGAGTGAAGCACAATGAGCAGTTCTTC.

The rearrangement uses TRBV24-1 and TRBJ1-2; D call uncertain. Germline CDR1 KGHDR, CDR2 SFDVKD. The V gene lost 5 bases and the J gene lost 0 bases, with 6 bases spanning the gap. This CDR3 region has 13 residues. CDR3 protein: CATSAGSNYGYTF. CDR3 nucleotides: TGTGCCACCAGTGCAGGATCTAACTATGGCTACACCTTC.

The rearrangement uses TRBV2 and TRBJ1-1; 7 nucleotides line up with TRBD1. Losses at the gene ends were 7 bases for V and 6 bases for J; bases not matched to a gene: 11. CDR3 length equals 14 residues. The V gene's germline CDR1 is SNHLY and CDR2 FYNNEI. This CDR3 reads CASTRDSVRAEAFF. The CDR3 nucleotides are TGTGCCAGCACCCGGGACAGCGTAAGGGCTGAAGCTTTCTTT.

The V and J genes are TRBV10-3 and TRBJ2-7; TRBD2 matches 8 bases. The V gene end was trimmed by 8 bases and the J gene end by 6 bases; junction bases not matched to a gene: 18. Germline assignment: CDR1 ENHRY and CDR2 SYGVKD. This CDR3 has 16 amino acids. The CDR3 region has the DNA TGTGCCATCGACGGGAAAGCGGGGGCTTACGAAGGCGAGCAGTACTTC. Its translation is CAIDGKAGAYEGEQYF.

V usage is TRBV20-1 and J usage is TRBJ2-1, with 7 bases lining up with TRBD2. Germline V gene lookup returns CDR1 DFQATT and CDR2 SNEGSKA (reference sequence). J was trimmed by 8 bases and V by 3 bases; bases with no gene match: 10. CDR3 length: 14 amino acids. CDR3 in amino acids: CSASSASGTHEQFF. The CDR3 DNA reads as TGCAGTGCTAGTAGTGCTAGCGGCACCCATGAGCAGTTCTTC.

The chain employs TRBV9 and TRBJ2-5, with 9 bases that match TRBD1. V lost 2 bases to trimming and J lost 1 base; unmatched junction nucleotides: 6. The CDR3 has 16 residues. From germline, CDR1 is SGDLS and CDR2 YYNGEE. CDR3 sequence: CASSVEQGAFQETQYF. The DNA for the CDR3 is TGTGCCAGCAGCGTGGAACAGGGGGCGTTCCAAGAGACCCAGTACTTC.

This sequence joins TRBV19 and TRBJ1-1; D gene uncertain. Germline-derived CDR1 and CDR2 are LNHDA and SQIVND (reference sequence). The V end lost 5 bases, the J end lost 4 bases, and 14 bases lay between the germline ends. The CDR3 loop spans 14 amino acids. CDR3 in amino acids: CASSALQEGTEAFF. The CDR3 DNA follows: TGTGCCAGTAGTGCCCTGCAGGAGGGCACTGAAGCTTTCTTT.

The DNA of the CDR3 is TGTGCCAGCACCGGGGAGGGAGGAGCAGATACGCAGTATTTT. This gives the protein CASTGEGGADTQYF. The gene calls are TRBV7-9 and TRBJ2-3, with TRBD2 matching 7 bases. The CDR3 contains 14 residues. The ends lost 7 bases at V and 4 bases at J; junction bases unmatched: 8. Germline lookup yields CDR1 SEHNR and CDR2 FQNEAQ (reference sequence). Using reference TRBV7-9 and TRBJ2-3 for the parts outside the CDR3, the full variable domain is DTGVSQNPRHKITKRGQNVTFRCDPISEHNRLYWYRQTLGQGPEFLTYFQNEAQLEKSRLLSDRFSAERPKGSFSTLEIQRTEQGDSAMYLCASTGEGGADTQYFGPGTRLTVL.

The J gene is TRBJ2-1, the V gene TRBV7-6, with D perhaps matching TRBD2 (6 bases). This CDR3 has 14 amino acids. Germline values: CDR1 SGHVS, CDR2 FNYEAQ. V was cut by 5 bases and J by 7 bases, with 15 bases left in between. CDR3 nucleotide sequence: TGTGCCAGCAGCCAAGCGACTAGTTTAAATGAGCAGTTCTTC. Translating it yields CASSQATSLNEQFF.

The chain has TRBV4-1 and TRBJ1-1; D might be TRBD1 (5 bases). Looked up from germline, CDR1 is MGHRA and CDR2 is YSYEKL. The V end lost 1 base, the J end lost 3 bases, and 18 bases lay between the germline ends. The CDR3 has 17 amino acids. CDR3 amino acids: CASSQAPYNRPDTEAFF. The DNA for the CDR3 is TGCGCCAGCAGCCAAGCTCCCTACAACAGGCCCGACACTGAAGCTTTCTTT.

CDR3 bases: TGTGCCAGCAGGGGAAGGACTAGCGGCAATGAGCAGTTCTTC. This sequence encodes CASRGRTSGNEQFF. The chain is built from TRBV2 and TRBJ2-1, with TRBD2 matching over 10 bases. V shed 6 bases and J 6 bases; nucleotides not matched to a gene: 5. There are 14 residues in the CDR3. CDR1 SNHLY and CDR2 FYNNEI come from the germline V gene.

The count of this clone is one. The chain has TRBV7-9 and TRBJ1-5, with 7 bases identical to TRBD1. V trimming: 5 bases; J trimming: 2 bases; junction bases outside the gene matches: 6. Germline V gene sequence: CDR1 SEHNR, CDR2 FQNEAQ (reference sequence). The CDR3 spans 15 residues. The CDR3 DNA is TGTGCCAGCAGCCCAAGGACAGGAGGCAATCAGCCCCAGCATTTT. This encodes CASSPRTGGNQPQHF.

The CDR3 reads CASSLDPQRTQYF. In DNA form, the CDR3 reads TGTGCCAGCAGCTTAGATCCCCAGCGGACCCAGTACTTC. The V call is TRBV7-2, the J call TRBJ2-5; D is ambiguous. The germline gives CDR1 SGHTA, CDR2 FQGNSA. Trimming stripped 1 base from V and 7 bases from J, with 10 bases between. The CDR3 extends over 13 amino acids.

The rearrangement links TRBV5-1 to TRBJ2-2; perhaps TRBD1 as D (6 bases). This CDR3 has 16 amino acids. Per germline, CDR1 SGHRS and CDR2 YFSETQ. The ends were cut back, 2 bases at V and 0 bases at J, with 11 bases in the middle. The DNA for the CDR3 is TGCGCCAGCAGCTTCACCCGGACAGCGAACACCGGGGAGCTGTTTTTT. Translating gives CASSFTRTANTGELFF. The full variable domain, completed using reference TRBV5-1 and TRBJ2-2, is KAGVTQTPRYLIKTRGQQVTLSCSPISGHRSVSWYQQTPGQGLQFLFEYFSETQRNKGNFPGRFSGRQFSNSRSEMNVSTLELGDSALYLCASSFTRTANTGELFFGEGSRLTVL.

This clone has just one count. This chain links TRBV6-2 or TRBV6-3 with TRBJ2-7, with 10 bases lining up with TRBD2. Germline CDR1 MNHEY, CDR2 SVGEGT. The CDR3 has 18 amino acids. J was trimmed by 0 bases and V by 2 bases; bases with no gene match: 10. DNA of the CDR3: TGTGCCAGCAGTTACCGGTCTAGCGGGAGAATAAGCTCCTACGAGCAGTACTTC. It translates to CASSYRSSGRISSYEQYF.

In its sample, this clone was seen once. The chain recombines TRBV2 with TRBJ1-2; 7 positions agree with TRBD1. The CDR3 consists of 14 residues. Germline CDR1 SNHLY, CDR2 FYNNEI. V gave up 3 bases and J gave up 5 bases; unmatched junction bases: 6. The chain's CDR3 is CASSDLTGSYGYTF. CDR3 in DNA: TGTGCCAGCAGTGACCTGACAGGGTCATATGGCTACACCTTC.

The genes are TRBV14 and TRBJ2-5; TRBD2 matches at 8 bases. The CDR3 sequence is 13 residues long. Trimming took 6 bases from V and 4 from J; bases not matched to a gene: 4. The germline CDR1 and CDR2 sequences are SGHDN and FVKESK. The CDR3 bases are TGTGCCAGCAGGGCGGGGGGCCGAGAGACCCAGTACTTC. Translated: CASRAGGRETQYF.

This clone was seen a few times. This sequence joins TRBV30 and TRBJ2-3; the match to TRBD2 covers 10 bases. Germline lookup yields CDR1 GTSNPN and CDR2 SVGIG (reference sequence). V shed 2 bases and J 1 base; nucleotides not matched to a gene: 3. The CDR3 totals 15 residues. CDR3 bases: TGTGCCTGGAGTCCCGGGACTAGCGGCACAGATACGCAGTATTTT. This translates into CAWSPGTSGTDTQYF.

In DNA, the CDR3 is TGTGCCAGCAGCCCGCAGGAACAGGGGGCCGGAAGTTTCTTT. This codes for CASSPQEQGAGSFF. The chain links TRBV7-8 to TRBJ1-1, with 9 nucleotides matching TRBD1. V dropped 5 bases and J dropped 13; count of bases not matched to a gene: 14. The CDR3 consists of 14 residues. Germline V CDR1 and CDR2: SGHVS, FQNEAQ.

The V gene is TRBV6-5, the J gene TRBJ2-1; 10 positions match TRBD1. Per the germline V gene, CDR1 is MNHEY and CDR2 is SVGAGI. This CDR3 contains 15 residues. Trimming cost V 5 bases and J 9 bases; bases outside gene matches: 10. This CDR3 is CASSPPGTGVGEQFF. In DNA form, the CDR3 reads TGTGCCAGCAGTCCGCCCGGGACAGGGGTAGGTGAGCAGTTCTTC.

The chain joins TRBV12-3 or TRBV12-4 to TRBJ2-2; maybe TRBD2 (5 bases). The CDR3 contains 13 residues. V lost 10 bases and J lost 1, with 10 bases in between. The DNA of the CDR3 is TGTGCCATCCAACGGGAGAACACCGGGGAGCTGTTTTTT. Translating gives CAIQRENTGELFF.

This clone has only one observation. V is TRBV6-1 and J is TRBJ2-1; TRBD2 matches 9 bases. Germline V gives CDR1 MNHNS, CDR2 SASEGT. The CDR3 covers 16 residues. V was pared by 0 bases and J by 7 bases, with 7 bases of the junction left unmatched. The CDR3: CASSEARLAGTNEQFF. DNA for the CDR3: TGTGCCAGCAGTGAAGCGCGCCTAGCGGGAACTAATGAGCAGTTCTTC.

V is TRBV29-1 and J is TRBJ1-1; possible D gene TRBD1, 6 bases. The CDR3 spans 14 residues. Trimming took 6 bases from V and 4 from J, leaving 18 bases between them. Germline loops: CDR1 SQVTM, CDR2 ANQGSEA. DNA for the CDR3: TGCAGCGTGGGGGAGGGGGGGAAAGGCACTGAAGCTTTCTTT. Translation: CSVGEGGKGTEAFF.

The chain couples TRBV6-5 to TRBJ2-7; D is unclear. Trimming cost V 6 bases and J 1 base, with 16 bases left between them. The germline CDR1 and CDR2 sequences are MNHEY and SVGAGI. CDR3 length: 15 amino acids. The CDR3 nucleotides are TGTGCCAGCAGGCCCGCATTAACAGCTTCCTACGAGCAGTACTTC. It is translated as CASRPALTASYEQYF.

CDR3 in amino acids: CASSFRVPSNTGELFF. DNA for the CDR3: TGTGCCAGCAGCTTCAGGGTCCCCTCGAACACCGGGGAGCTGTTTTTT. The chain combines TRBV5-5 with TRBJ2-2; TRBD1 might be the D (5 bases). This CDR3 has 16 amino acids. Trimming shortened V by 2 bases and J by 0 bases, and 11 bases separated the two germline ends. From germline, CDR1 is SGHKS and CDR2 YYEKEE (reference sequence).

The gene calls are TRBV30 and TRBJ2-1, with a tentative D call TRBD1 (6 bases). The CDR3 spans 16 residues. Germline CDR1 GTSNPN, CDR2 SVGIG (reference sequence). Deletions cut 2 bases from V and 4 bases from J, with 18 bases between. For the CDR3, the DNA is TGTGCCTGGAGTCCTCTTTGGGACAAGCAATACAATGAGCAGTTCTTC. Its translation is CAWSPLWDKQYNEQFF.

The chain uses TRBV30 and TRBJ1-1, with 10 bases that match TRBD1. Germline V gene lookup returns CDR1 GTSNPN and CDR2 SVGIG (reference sequence). Germline trimming cut 5 bases from V and 5 bases from J; bases unmatched to any gene: 8. CDR3 length equals 14 residues. The CDR3: CAWDRDRGRTEAFF. CDR3 nucleotide sequence: TGTGCCTGGGATAGGGACAGGGGCAGGACTGAAGCTTTCTTT.